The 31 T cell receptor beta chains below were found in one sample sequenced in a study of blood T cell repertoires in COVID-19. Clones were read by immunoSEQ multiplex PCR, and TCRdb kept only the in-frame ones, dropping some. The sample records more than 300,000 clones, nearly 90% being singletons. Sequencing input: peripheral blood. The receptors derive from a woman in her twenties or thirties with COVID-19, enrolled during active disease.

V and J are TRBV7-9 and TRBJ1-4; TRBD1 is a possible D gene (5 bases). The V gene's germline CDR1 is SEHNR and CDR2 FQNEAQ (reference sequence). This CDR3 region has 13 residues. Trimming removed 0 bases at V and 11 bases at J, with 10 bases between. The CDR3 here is CASSLADNTKLFF. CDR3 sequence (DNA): TGTGCCAGCAGCTTAGCGGACAACACCAAACTGTTTTTT.

The CDR3 spells CASSLVSGARSTGELFF. CDR3 in DNA: TGTGCCAGCAGCTTAGTGAGCGGGGCCCGATCCACCGGGGAGCTGTTTTTT. The chain has TRBV7-6 and TRBJ2-2; 7 nucleotides match TRBD2. J was trimmed by 4 bases and V by 1 base; bases with no gene match: 9. CDR1 SGHVS and CDR2 FNYEAQ come from the germline V gene. CDR3 length: 17 amino acids.

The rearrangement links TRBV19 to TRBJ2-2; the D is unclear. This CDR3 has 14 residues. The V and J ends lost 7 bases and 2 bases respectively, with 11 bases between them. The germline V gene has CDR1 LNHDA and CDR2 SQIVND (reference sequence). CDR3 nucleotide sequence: TGTGCCAGTATTAGGAGATTCAACACCGGGGAGCTGTTTTTT. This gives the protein CASIRRFNTGELFF. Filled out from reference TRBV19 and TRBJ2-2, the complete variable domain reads DGGITQSPKYLFRKEGQNVTLSCEQNLNHDAMYWYRQDPGQGLRLIYYSQIVNDFQKGDIAEGYSVSREKKESFPLTVTSAQKNPTAFYLCASIRRFNTGELFFGEGSRLTVL.

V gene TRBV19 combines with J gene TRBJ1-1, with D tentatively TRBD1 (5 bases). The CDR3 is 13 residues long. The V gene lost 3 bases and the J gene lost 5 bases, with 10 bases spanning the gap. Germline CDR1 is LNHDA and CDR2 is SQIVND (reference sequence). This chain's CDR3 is CASSIQGWTEAFF. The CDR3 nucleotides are TGTGCCAGTAGTATCCAGGGATGGACTGAAGCTTTCTTT. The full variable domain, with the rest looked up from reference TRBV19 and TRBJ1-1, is DGGITQSPKYLFRKEGQNVTLSCEQNLNHDAMYWYRQDPGQGLRLIYYSQIVNDFQKGDIAEGYSVSREKKESFPLTVTSAQKNPTAFYLCASSIQGWTEAFFGQGTRLTVV.

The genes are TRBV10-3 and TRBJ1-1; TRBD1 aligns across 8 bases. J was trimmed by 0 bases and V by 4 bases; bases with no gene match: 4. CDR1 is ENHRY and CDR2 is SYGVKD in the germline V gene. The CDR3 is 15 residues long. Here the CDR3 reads CAISGTGFMNTEAFF. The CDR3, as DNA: TGTGCCATCAGTGGGACAGGGTTCATGAACACTGAAGCTTTCTTT.

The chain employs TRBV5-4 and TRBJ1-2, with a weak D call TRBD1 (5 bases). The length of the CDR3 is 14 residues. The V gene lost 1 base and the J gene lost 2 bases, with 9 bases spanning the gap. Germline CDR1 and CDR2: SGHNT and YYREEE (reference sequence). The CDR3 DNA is TGTGCCAGCAGCTTGCAGGGCGCGAACTATGGCTACACCTTC. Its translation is CASSLQGANYGYTF.

CDR3 bases: TGCGCCAGCAGCCAAGGCCCACAGGGGATGGAAAACACTGAAGCTTTCTTT. This sequence encodes CASSQGPQGMENTEAFF. V is TRBV4-1 and J is TRBJ1-1; 7 positions match TRBD1. Germline V gene data show CDR1 as MGHRA and CDR2 as YSYEKL. The V and J ends lost 1 base and 2 bases, in that order; junction bases with no gene match: 10. The length of the CDR3 is 17 residues.

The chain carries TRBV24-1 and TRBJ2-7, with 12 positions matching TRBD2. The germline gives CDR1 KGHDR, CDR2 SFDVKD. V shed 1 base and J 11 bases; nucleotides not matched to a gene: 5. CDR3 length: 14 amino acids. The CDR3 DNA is TGTGCCACCAGTGATTTTGAGACTAGCGGGGGTAAGTACGTC. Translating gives CATSDFETSGGKYV.

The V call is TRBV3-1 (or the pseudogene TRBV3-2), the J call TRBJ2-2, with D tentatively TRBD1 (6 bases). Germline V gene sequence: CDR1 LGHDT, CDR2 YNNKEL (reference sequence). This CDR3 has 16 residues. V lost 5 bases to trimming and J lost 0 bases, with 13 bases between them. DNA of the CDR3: TGTGCCAGCAGCTTTCAGGGGTCCTCGAACACCGGGGAGCTGTTTTTT. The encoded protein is CASSFQGSSNTGELFF.

The DNA for the CDR3 is TGTGCCAGCAGCATACGGGACAGGGGAGAGCAGTACTTC. It is translated as CASSIRDRGEQYF. This rearrangement joins TRBV9 to TRBJ2-7, with TRBD1 matching over 10 bases. Germline V CDR1 and CDR2: SGDLS, YYNGEE. J lost 7 bases, V lost 4 bases, and 5 bases had no gene match. This CDR3 is built from 13 residues.

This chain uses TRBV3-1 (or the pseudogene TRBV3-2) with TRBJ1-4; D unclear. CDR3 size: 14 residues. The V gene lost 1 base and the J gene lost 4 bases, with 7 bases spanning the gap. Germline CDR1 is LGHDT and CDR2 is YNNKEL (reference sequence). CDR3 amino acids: CASSQVADNEKLFF. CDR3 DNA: TGTGCCAGCAGCCAAGTGGCAGATAATGAAAAACTGTTTTTT.

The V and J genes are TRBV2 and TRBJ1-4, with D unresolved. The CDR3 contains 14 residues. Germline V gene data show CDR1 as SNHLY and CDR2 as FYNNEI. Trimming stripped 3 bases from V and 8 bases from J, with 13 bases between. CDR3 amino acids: CASSDKHSGEKLFF. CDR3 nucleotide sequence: TGTGCCAGCAGTGATAAGCATTCCGGGGAAAAACTGTTTTTT.

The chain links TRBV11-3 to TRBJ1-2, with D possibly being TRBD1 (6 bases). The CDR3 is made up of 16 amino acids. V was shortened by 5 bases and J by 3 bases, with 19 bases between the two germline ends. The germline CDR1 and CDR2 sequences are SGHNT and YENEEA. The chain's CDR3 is CASSHPPTGNDYGYTF. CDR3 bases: TGTGCCAGCAGCCACCCCCCCACAGGGAATGACTATGGCTACACCTTC.

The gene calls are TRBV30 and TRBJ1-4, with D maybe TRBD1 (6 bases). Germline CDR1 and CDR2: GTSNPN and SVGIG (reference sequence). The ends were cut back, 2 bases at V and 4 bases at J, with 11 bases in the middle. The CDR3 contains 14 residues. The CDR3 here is CAWSLRGGNEKLFF. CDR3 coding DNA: TGTGCCTGGAGTCTCCGAGGGGGTAATGAAAAACTGTTTTTT.

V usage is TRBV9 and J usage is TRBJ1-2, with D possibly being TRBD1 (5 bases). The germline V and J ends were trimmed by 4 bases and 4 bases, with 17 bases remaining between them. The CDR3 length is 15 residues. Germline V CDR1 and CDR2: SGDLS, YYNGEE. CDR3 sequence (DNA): TGTGCCAGCAGCTCGGACATTGGAAGCCCCTATGGCTACACCTTC. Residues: CASSSDIGSPYGYTF.

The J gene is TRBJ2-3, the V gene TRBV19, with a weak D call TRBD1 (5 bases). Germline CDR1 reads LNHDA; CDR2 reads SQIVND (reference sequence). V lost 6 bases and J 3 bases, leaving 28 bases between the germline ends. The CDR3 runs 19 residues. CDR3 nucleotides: TGTGCCAGTAGCTTTATCTTGGACAAACCCTTTCTTATTACAGATACGCAGTATTTT. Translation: CASSFILDKPFLITDTQYF.

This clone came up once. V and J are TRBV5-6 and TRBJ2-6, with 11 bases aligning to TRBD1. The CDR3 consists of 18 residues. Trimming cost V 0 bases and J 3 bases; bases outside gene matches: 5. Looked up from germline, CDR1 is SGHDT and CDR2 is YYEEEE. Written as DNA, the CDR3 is TGTGCCAGCAGCTTGGTAGGACAGGGGGCGATTGGGGCCAACGTCCTGACTTTC. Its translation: CASSLVGQGAIGANVLTF.

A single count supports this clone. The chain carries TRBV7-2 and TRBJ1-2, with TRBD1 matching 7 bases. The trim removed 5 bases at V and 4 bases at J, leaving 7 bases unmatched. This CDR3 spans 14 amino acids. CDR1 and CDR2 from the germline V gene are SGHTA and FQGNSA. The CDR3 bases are TGTGCCAGCAGCATCGACAGGGCATTCTATGGCTACACCTTC. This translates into CASSIDRAFYGYTF. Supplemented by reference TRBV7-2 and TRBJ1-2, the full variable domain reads GAGVSQSPSNKVTEKGKDVELRCDPISGHTALYWYRQSLGQGLEFLIYFQGNSAPDKSGLPSDRFSAERTGGSVSTLTIQRTQQEDSAVYLCASSIDRAFYGYTFGSGTRLTVV.

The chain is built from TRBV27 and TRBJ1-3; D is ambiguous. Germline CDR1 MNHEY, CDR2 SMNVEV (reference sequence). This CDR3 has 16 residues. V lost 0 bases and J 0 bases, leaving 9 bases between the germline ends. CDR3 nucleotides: TGTGCCAGCAGTTTATCTTGGGCTCCCTCTGGAAACACCATATATTTT. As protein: CASSLSWAPSGNTIYF.

CDR3 sequence: CASSQGITALSLMNTEAFF. CDR3 DNA sequence: TGCGCCAGCAGCCAAGGTATCACAGCCCTATCCCTCATGAACACTGAAGCTTTCTTT. The V gene is TRBV4-3, the J gene TRBJ1-1; no reliable D call. Trimming left V 1 base short and J 0 bases short, with 21 bases between. CDR1 and CDR2 from the germline V gene are LGHNA and YSLEER. This CDR3 has 19 amino acids.

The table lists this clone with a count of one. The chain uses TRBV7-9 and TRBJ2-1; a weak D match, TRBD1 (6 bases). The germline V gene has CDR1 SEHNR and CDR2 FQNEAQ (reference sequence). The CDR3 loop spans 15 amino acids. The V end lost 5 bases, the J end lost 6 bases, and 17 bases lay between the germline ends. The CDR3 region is CASSPPVRGGNEQFF. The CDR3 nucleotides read TGTGCCAGCAGCCCACCGGTCAGAGGGGGCAATGAGCAGTTCTTC.

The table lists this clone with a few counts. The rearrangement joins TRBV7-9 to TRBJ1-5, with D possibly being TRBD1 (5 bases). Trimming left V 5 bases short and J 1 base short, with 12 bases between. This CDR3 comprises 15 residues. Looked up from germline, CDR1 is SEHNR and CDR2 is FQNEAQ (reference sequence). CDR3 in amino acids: CASSPRGDSNQPQHF. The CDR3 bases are TGTGCCAGCAGCCCTCGGGGGGACAGCAATCAGCCCCAGCATTTT.

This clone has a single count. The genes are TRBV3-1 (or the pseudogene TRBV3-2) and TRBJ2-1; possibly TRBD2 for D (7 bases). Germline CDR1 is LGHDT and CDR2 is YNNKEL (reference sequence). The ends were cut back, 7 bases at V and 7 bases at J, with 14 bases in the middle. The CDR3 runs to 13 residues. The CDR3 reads CASTRGGRNEQFF. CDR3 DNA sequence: TGTGCCAGCACCCGCGGGGGCCGTAATGAGCAGTTCTTC.

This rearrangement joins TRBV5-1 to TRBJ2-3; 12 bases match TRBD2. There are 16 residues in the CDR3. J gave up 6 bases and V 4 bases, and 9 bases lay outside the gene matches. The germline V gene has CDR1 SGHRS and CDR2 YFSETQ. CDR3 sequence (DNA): TGCGCCAGCAGCCCTCCTAGCGGGGGGGCTGGTGATACGCAGTATTTT. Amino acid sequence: CASSPPSGGAGDTQYF.

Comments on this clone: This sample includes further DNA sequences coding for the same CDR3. CDR3: CASSQGLNTDTQYF. The CDR3 DNA reads as TGTGCCAGCAGCCAGGGACTAAACACAGATACGCAGTATTTT. The chain carries TRBV3-1 (or the pseudogene TRBV3-2) and TRBJ2-3, with TRBD2 identical over 7 bases. V lost 3 bases, J lost 2 bases, and 2 bases stayed unmatched. Germline loops: CDR1 LGHDT, CDR2 YNNKEL (reference sequence). The length of the CDR3 is 14 residues.

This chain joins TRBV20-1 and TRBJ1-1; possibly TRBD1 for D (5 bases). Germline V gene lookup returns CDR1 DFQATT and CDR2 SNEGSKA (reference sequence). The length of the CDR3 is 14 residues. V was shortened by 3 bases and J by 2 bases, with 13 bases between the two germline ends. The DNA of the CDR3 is TGCAGTGCTAGTAGTTGGGGCCTAAACACTGAAGCTTTCTTT. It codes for CSASSWGLNTEAFF.

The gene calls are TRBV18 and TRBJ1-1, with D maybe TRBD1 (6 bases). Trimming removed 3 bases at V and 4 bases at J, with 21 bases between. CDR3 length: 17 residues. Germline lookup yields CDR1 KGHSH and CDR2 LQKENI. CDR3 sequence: CASSPSRGKSLATEAFF. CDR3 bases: TGTGCCAGCTCACCGTCCAGGGGAAAGTCATTGGCCACTGAAGCTTTCTTT.

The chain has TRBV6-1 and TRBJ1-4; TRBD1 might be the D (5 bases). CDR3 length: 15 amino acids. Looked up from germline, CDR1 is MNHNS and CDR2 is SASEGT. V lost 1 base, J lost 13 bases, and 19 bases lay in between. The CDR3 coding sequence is TGTGCCAGCAGTGAAGGAAGGCCAGGTGGGGGGGGACTGTTTTTT. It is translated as CASSEGRPGGGGLFF.

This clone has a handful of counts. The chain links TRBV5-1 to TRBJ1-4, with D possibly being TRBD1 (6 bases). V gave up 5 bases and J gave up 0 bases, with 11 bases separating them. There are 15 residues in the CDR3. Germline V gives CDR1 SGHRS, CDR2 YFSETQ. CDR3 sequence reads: CASRRSGATNEKLFF. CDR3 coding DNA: TGCGCCAGCAGACGATCAGGGGCAACTAATGAAAAACTGTTTTTT.

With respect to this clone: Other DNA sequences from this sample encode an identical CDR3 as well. The CDR3 is CASRETGNTEAFF. Written as DNA, the CDR3 is TGTGCCAGCAGAGAGACAGGGAACACTGAAGCTTTCTTT. The genes are TRBV28 and TRBJ1-1; the D gene is possibly TRBD1 (6 bases). The CDR3 extends over 13 amino acids. Germline assignment: CDR1 MDHEN and CDR2 SYDVKM. V lost 6 bases to trimming and J lost 1 base, with 9 bases between them.

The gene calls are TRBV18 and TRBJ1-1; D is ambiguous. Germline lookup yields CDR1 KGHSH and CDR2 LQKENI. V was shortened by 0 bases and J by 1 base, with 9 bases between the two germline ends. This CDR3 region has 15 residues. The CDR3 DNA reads TGTGCCAGCTCACCACCGAGGGCCCCGAACACTGAAGCTTTCTTT. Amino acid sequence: CASSPPRAPNTEAFF.